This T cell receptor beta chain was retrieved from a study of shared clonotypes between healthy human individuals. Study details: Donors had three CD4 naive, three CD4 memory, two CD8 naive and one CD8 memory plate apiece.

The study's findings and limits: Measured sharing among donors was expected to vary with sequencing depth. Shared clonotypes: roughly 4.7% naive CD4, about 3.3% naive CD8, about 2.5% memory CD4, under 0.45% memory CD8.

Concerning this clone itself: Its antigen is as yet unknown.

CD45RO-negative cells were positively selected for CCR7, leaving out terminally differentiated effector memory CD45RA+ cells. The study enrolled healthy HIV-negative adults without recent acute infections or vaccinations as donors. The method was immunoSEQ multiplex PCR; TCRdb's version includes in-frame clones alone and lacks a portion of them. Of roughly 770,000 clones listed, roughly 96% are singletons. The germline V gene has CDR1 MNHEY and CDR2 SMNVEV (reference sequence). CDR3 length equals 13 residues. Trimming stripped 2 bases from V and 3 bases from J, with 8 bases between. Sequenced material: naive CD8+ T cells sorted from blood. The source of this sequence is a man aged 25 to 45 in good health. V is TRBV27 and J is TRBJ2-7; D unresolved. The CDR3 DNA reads TGTGCCAGCAGTTTAGAGGAAGGCTACGAGCAGTACTTC. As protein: CASSLEEGYEQYF.